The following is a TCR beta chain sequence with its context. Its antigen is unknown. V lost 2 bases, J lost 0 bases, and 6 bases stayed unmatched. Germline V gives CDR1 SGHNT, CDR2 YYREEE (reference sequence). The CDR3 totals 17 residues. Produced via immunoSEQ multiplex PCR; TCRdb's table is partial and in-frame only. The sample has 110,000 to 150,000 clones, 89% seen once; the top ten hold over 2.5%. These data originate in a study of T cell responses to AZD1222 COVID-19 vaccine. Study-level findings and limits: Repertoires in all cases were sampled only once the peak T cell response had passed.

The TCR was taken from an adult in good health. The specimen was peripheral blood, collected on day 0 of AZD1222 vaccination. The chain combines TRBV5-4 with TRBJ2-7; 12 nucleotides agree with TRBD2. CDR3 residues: CASSFEPTSGSSYEQYF. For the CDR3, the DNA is TGTGCCAGCAGCTTTGAACCGACTAGCGGGAGCTCCTACGAGCAGTACTTC.